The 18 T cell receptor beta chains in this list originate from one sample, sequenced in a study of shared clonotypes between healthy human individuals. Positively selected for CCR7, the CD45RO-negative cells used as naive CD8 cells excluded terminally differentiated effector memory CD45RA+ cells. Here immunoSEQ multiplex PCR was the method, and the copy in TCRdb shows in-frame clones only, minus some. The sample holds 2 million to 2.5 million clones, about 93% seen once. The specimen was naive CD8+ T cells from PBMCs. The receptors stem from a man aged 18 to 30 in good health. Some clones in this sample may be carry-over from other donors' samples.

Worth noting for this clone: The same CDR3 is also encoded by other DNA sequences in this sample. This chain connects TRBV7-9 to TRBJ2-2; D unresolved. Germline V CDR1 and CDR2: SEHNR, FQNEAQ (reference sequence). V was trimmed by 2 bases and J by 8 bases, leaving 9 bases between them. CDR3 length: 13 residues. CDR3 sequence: CASSLPPAGELFF. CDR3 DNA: TGTGCCAGCAGCTTACCCCCGGCAGGGGAGCTGTTTTTT. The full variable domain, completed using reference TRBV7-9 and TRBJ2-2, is DTGVSQNPRHKITKRGQNVTFRCDPISEHNRLYWYRQTLGQGPEFLTYFQNEAQLEKSRLLSDRFSAERPKGSFSTLEIQRTEQGDSAMYLCASSLPPAGELFFGEGSRLTVL.

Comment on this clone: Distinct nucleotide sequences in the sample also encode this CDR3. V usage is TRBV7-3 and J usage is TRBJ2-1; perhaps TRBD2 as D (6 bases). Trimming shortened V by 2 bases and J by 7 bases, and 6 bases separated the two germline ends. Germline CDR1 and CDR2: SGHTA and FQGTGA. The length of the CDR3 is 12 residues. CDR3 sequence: CASSLGTNEQFF. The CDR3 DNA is TGTGCCAGCAGCTTAGGGACTAATGAGCAGTTCTTC. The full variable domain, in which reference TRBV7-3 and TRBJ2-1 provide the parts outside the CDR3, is GAGVSQTPSNKVTEKGKYVELRCDPISGHTALYWYRQSLGQGPEFLIYFQGTGAADDSGLPNDRFFAVRPEGSVSTLKIQRTERGDSAVYLCASSLGTNEQFFGPGTRLTVL.

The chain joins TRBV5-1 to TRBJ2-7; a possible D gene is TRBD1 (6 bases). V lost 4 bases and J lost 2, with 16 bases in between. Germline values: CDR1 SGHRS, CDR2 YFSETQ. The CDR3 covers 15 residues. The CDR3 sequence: CASSDVGGAAYEQYF. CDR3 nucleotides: TGCGCCAGCAGCGATGTAGGGGGAGCGGCCTACGAGCAGTACTTC.

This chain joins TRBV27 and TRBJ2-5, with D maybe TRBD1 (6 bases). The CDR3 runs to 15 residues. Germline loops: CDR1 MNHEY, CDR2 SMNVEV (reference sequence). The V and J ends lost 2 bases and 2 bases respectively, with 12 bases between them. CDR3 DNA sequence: TGTGCCAGCAGTTTAGTATTGACAGGACAAGAGACCCAGTACTTC. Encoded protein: CASSLVLTGQETQYF.

DNA of the CDR3: TGCGCCAGCAGCGAGGACAAGGGCACAGATACGCAGTATTTT. Amino acid sequence: CASSEDKGTDTQYF. V gene TRBV5-1 combines with J gene TRBJ2-3, with D possibly TRBD1 on 5 matching bases. There are 14 residues in the CDR3. Trimming pared 4 bases from V and 1 base from J, leaving 10 bases between. CDR1 is SGHRS, CDR2 YFSETQ, per germline.

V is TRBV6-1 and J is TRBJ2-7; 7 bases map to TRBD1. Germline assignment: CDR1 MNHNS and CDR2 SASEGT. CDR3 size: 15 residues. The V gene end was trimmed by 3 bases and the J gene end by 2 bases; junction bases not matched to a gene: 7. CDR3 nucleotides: TGTGCCAGCAGTGACCTCGGGACAGTCGCCTACGAGCAGTACTTC. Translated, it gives CASSDLGTVAYEQYF.

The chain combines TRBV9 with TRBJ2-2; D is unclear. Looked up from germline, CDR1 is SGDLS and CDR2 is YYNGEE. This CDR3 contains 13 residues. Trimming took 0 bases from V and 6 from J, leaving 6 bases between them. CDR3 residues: CASSVDIPGELFF. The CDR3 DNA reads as TGTGCCAGCAGCGTAGACATCCCCGGGGAGCTGTTTTTT.

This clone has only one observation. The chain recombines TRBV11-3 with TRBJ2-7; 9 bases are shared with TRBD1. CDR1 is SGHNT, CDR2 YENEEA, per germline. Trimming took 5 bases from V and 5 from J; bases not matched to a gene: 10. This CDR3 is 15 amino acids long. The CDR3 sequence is CASSPGQGSLHEQYF. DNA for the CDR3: TGTGCCAGCAGCCCGGGACAGGGAAGCCTCCACGAGCAGTACTTC. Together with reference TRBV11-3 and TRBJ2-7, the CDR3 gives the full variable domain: EAGVVQSPRYKIIEKKQPVAFWCNPISGHNTLYWYLQNLGQGPELLIRYENEEAVDDSQLPKDRFSAERLKGVDSTLKIQPAELGDSAVYLCASSPGQGSLHEQYFGPGTRLTVT.

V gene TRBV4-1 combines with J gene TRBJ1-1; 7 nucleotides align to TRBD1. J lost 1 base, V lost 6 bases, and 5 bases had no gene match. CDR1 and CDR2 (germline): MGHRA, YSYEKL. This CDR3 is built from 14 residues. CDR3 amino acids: CASRSGTANTEAFF. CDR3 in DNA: TGCGCCAGCAGGTCCGGGACAGCGAACACTGAAGCTTTCTTT.

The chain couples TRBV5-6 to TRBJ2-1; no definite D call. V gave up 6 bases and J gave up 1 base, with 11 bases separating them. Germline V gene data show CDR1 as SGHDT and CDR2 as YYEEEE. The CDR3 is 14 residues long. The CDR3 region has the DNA TGTGCCAGCACCCTTGCAGATTCCTACAATGAGCAGTTCTTC. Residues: CASTLADSYNEQFF.

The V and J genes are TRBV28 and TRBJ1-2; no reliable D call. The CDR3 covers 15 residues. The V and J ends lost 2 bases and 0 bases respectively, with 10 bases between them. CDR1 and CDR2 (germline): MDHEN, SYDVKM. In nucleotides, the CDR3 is TGTGCCAGCAGTTTAGGTTACAGAGCTAACTATGGCTACACCTTC. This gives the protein CASSLGYRANYGYTF.

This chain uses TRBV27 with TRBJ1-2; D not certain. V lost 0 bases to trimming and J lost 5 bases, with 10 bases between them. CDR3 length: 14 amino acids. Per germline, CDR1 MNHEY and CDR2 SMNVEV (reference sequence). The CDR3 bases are TGTGCCAGCAGTTTATCGATCCGGGGTTATGGCTACACCTTC. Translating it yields CASSLSIRGYGYTF.

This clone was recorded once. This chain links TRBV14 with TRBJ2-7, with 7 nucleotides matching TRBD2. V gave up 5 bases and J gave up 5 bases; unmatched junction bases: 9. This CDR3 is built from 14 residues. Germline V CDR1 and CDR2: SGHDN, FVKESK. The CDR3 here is CASSARTSGHEQYF. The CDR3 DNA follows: TGTGCCAGCAGCGCCCGGACTAGTGGGCACGAGCAGTACTTC.

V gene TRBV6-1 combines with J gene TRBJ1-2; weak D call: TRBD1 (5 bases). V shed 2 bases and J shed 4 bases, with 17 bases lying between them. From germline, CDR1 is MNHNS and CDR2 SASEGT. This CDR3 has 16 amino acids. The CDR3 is CASSEWVGTDLYGYTF. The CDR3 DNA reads TGTGCCAGCAGTGAATGGGTCGGGACGGACCTCTATGGCTACACCTTC.

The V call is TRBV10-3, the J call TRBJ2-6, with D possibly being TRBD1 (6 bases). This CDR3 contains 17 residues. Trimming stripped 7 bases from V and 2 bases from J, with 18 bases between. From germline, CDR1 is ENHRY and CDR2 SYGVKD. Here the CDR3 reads CAITEGTGKAGANVLTF. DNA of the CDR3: TGTGCCATCACTGAAGGTACAGGGAAAGCTGGGGCCAACGTCCTGACTTTC.

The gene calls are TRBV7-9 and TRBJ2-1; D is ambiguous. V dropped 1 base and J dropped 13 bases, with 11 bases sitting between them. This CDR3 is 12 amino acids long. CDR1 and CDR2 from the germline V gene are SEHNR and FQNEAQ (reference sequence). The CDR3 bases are TGTGCCAGCAGCTTAGGGGCGAGGATTCAGTTCTTC. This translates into CASSLGARIQFF.

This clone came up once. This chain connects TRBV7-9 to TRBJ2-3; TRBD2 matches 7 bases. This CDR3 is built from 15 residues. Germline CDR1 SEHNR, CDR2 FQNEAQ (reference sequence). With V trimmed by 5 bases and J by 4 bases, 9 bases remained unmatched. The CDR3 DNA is TGTGCCAGCAGCCACCTAGCGGAGTGGGCAGATACGCAGTATTTT. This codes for CASSHLAEWADTQYF.

DNA for the CDR3: TGTGCCACCCTGGGGAATCCGACCTACGAGCAGTACTTC. Protein: CATLGNPTYEQYF. V and J are TRBV6-1 and TRBJ2-7, with D hard to call. Deletions cut 10 bases from V and 2 bases from J, with 15 bases between. This CDR3 spans 13 amino acids. Germline CDR1 reads MNHNS; CDR2 reads SASEGT.